Listed here is a single TCR beta chain. These data are taken from a study of technical replicates of blood from a few donors. Assay used: immunoSEQ multiplex PCR; TCRdb lists only in-frame clones, some missing. The sample includes tens of thousands of clones, about 82% of them seen just once. CDR3 size: 15 residues. Germline lookup yields CDR1 MNHEY and CDR2 SVGAGI. The J segment lost 4 bases and the V segment lost 6 bases, leaving 10 bases of the junction unmatched. The chain has TRBV6-5 and TRBJ1-2, with TRBD1 matching 8 bases. The sequenced material came from PBMCs. The clonotype was recovered from a human donor in good health. Some clones in this sample may be carry-over from other donors' samples. CDR3 nucleotide sequence: TGTGCCAGCAGAATATCCAGGGGGCCGGGCTATGGCTACACCTTC. It yields the protein CASRISRGPGYGYTF.